This T cell receptor (beta chain) appears in the sequencing data of a study of blood T cells in healthy people across ages. This clonotype was found a few times. What it binds is unknown. For the second PCR, which ran for 7 to 11 cycles, a sample-barcoded 5' primer and a J-beta primer mix were used. TCRdb used MiXCR to reprocess the 5' RACE reads, holding one entry per CDR3 protein. The sample shows 1.5 million to 2 million distinct CDR3 sequences, roughly 28% of them seen only once. The CDR3 loop spans 14 amino acids. CDR1 and CDR2 (germline): SQVTM, ANQGSEA. Trimming took 8 bases from V and 6 from J; bases not matched to a gene: 7. Notes on the study in general: Researchers deemed the diversity estimates from one million T cells underestimates. Long-lived donors carried more naive CD4+ cells and greater diversity than aged donors.

The sequence came from a woman under 40 in good health. This chain joins TRBV29-1 and TRBJ2-3; TRBD2 agrees at 14 bases. Sample: blood. The DNA of the CDR3 is TGCAGCATCGGGACTAGCGGGAGTAGGGATACGCAGTATTTT. It is translated as CSIGTSGSRDTQYF.